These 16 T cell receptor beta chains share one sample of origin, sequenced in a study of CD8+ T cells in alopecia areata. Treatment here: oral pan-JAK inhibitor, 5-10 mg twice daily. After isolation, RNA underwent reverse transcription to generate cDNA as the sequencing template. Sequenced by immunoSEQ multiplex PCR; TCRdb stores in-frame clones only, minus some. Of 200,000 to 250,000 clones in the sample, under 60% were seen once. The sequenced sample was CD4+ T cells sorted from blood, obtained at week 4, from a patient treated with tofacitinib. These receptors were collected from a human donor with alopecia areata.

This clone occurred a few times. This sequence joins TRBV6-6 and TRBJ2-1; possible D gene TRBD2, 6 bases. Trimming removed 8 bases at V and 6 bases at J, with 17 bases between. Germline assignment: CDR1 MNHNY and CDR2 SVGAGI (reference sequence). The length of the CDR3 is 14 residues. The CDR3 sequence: CASSRAGPVNEQFF. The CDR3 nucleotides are TGTGCCAGCTCAAGGGCGGGACCCGTCAATGAGCAGTTCTTC.

Here the CDR3 reads CASKLDGAGANVLTF. CDR3 sequence (DNA): TGTGCCAGTAAACTCGACGGAGCCGGGGCCAACGTCCTGACTTTC. The V and J genes are TRBV19 and TRBJ2-6, with D unresolved. V was cut by 7 bases and J by 4 bases, with 14 bases left in between. Germline CDR1 and CDR2: LNHDA and SQIVND (reference sequence). The CDR3 contains 15 residues. The variable domain in full, completed from reference TRBV19 and TRBJ2-6, reads DGGITQSPKYLFRKEGQNVTLSCEQNLNHDAMYWYRQDPGQGLRLIYYSQIVNDFQKGDIAEGYSVSREKKESFPLTVTSAQKNPTAFYLCASKLDGAGANVLTFGAGSRLTVL.

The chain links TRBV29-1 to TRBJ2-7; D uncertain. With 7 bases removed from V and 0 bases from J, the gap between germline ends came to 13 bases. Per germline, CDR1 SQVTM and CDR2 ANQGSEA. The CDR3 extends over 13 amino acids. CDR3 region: CSATVGSSYEQYF. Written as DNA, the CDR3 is TGCAGCGCGACCGTGGGGTCCTCCTACGAGCAGTACTTC.

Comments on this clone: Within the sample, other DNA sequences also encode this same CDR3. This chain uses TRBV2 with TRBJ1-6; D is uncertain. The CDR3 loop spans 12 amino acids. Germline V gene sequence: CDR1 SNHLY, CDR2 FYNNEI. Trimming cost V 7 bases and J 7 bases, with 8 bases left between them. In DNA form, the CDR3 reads TGTGCCAGCAAGGACGGCAATTCACCCCTCCACTTT. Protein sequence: CASKDGNSPLHF.

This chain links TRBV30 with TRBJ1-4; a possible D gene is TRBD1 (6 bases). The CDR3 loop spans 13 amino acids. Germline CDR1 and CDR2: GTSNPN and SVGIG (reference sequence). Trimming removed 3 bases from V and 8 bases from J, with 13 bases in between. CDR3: CAWSQGSMEKLFF. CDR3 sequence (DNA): TGTGCCTGGAGCCAGGGGTCAATGGAAAAACTGTTTTTT.

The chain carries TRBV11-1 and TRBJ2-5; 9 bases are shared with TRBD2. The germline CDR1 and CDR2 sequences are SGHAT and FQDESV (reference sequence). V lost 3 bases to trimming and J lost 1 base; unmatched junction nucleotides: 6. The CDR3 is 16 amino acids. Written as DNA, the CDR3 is TGTGCCAGCAGCTTCGGGGCGGGGGGGACCCAAGAGACCCAGTACTTC. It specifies CASSFGAGGTQETQYF. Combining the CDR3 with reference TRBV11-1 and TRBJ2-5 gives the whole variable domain EAEVAQSPRYKITEKSQAVAFWCDPISGHATLYWYRQILGQGPELLVQFQDESVVDDSQLPKDRFSAERLKGVDSTLKIQPAELGDSAMYLCASSFGAGGTQETQYFGPGTRLLVL.

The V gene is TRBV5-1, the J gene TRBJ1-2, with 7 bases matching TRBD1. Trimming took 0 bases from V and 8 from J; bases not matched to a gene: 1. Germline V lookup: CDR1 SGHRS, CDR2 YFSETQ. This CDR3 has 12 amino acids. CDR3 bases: TGCGCCAGCAGCTTGGCGGACAGGGGCTACACCTTC. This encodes CASSLADRGYTF.

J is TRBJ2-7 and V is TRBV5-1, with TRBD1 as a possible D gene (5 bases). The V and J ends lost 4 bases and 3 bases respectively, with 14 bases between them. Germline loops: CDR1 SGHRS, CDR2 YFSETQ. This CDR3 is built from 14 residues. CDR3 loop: CASSPQGQVYEQYF. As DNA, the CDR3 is TGCGCCAGCAGCCCCCAAGGACAAGTCTACGAGCAGTACTTC. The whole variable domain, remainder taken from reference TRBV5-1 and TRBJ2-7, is KAGVTQTPRYLIKTRGQQVTLSCSPISGHRSVSWYQQTPGQGLQFLFEYFSETQRNKGNFPGRFSGRQFSNSRSEMNVSTLELGDSALYLCASSPQGQVYEQYFGPGTRLTVT.

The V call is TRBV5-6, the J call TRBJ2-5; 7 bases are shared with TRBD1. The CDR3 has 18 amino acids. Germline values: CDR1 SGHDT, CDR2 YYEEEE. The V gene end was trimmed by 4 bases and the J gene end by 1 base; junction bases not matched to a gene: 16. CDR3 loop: CASSLVAGGIGLQETQYF. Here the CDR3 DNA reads TGTGCCAGCAGCCTAGTGGCAGGGGGAATAGGACTCCAAGAGACCCAGTACTTC.

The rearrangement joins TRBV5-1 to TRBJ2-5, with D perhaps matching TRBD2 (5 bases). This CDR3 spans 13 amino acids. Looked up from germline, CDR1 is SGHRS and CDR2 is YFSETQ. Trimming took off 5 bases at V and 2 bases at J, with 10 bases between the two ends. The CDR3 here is CASRFGGQETQYF. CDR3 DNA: TGCGCCAGCAGATTCGGCGGGCAAGAGACCCAGTACTTC.

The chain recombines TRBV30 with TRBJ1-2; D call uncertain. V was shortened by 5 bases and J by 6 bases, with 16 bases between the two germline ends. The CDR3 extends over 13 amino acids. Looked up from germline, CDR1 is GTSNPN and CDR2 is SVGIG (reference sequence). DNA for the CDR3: TGTGCCTGGCTCGGCCCCCCGGGAAATGGCTACACCTTC. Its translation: CAWLGPPGNGYTF.

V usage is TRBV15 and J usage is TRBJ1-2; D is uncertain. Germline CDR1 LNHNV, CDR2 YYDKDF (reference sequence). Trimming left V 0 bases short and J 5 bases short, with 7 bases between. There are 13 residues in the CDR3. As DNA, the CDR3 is TGTGCCACCAGCAGAGATGGCGGTTATGGCTACACCTTC. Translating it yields CATSRDGGYGYTF.

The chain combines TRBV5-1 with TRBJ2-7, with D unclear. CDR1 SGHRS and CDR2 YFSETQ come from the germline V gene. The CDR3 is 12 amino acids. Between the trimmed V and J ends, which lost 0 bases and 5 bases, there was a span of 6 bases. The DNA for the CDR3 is TGCGCCAGCAGCTTGGGGCTGGACGAGCAGTACTTC. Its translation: CASSLGLDEQYF.

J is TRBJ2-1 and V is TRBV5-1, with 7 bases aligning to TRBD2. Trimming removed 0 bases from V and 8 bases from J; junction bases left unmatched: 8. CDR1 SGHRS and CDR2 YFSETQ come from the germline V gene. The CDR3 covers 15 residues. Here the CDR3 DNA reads TGCGCCAGCAGCTTGGAGTATCGCGCGGGGGATGAGCAGTTCTTC. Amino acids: CASSLEYRAGDEQFF. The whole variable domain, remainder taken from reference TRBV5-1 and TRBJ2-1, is KAGVTQTPRYLIKTRGQQVTLSCSPISGHRSVSWYQQTPGQGLQFLFEYFSETQRNKGNFPGRFSGRQFSNSRSEMNVSTLELGDSALYLCASSLEYRAGDEQFFGPGTRLTVL.

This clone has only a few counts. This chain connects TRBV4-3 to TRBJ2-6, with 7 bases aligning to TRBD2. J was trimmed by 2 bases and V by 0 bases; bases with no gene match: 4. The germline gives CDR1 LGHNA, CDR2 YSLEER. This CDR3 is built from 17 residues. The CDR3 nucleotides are TGCGCCAGCAGCCAAGATTGGGGAGGGGCTGGGGCCAACGTCCTGACTTTC. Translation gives CASSQDWGGAGANVLTF.

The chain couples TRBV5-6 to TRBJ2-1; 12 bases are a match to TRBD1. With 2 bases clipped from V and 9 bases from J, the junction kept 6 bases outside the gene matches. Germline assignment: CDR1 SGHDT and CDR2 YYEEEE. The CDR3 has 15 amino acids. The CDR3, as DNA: TGTGCCAGCAGCTTACCGGGACAGGGGGCGTTTGAGCAGTTCTTC. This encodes CASSLPGQGAFEQFF.